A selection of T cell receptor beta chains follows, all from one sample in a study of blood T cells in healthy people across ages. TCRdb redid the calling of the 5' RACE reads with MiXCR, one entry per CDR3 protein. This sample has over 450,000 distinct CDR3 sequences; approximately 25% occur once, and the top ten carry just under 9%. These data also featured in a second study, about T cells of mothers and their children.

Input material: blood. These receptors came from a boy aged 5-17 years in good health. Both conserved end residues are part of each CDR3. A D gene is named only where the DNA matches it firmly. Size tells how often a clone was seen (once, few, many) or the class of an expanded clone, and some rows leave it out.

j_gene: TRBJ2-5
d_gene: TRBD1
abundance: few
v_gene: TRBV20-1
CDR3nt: TGCAGTGCTAGAGGGAGACAGGGGGCTGAAGAGACCCAGTACTTC
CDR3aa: CSARGRQGAEETQYF

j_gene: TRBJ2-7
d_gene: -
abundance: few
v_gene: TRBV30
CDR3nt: TGTGCCTGGAGTTTCCGGGACGAGCAGTACTTC
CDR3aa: CAWSFRDEQYF

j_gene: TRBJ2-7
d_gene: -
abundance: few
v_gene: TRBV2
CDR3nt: TGTGCCAGCAGTGAAGTGCGGGCGGGATCCTACGAGCAGTACTTC
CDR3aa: CASSEVRAGSYEQYF

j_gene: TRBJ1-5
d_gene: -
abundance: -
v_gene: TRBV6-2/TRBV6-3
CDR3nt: TGTGCCAGCAGTTGGGTGAAACGGGGTCAGCCCCAGCATTTT
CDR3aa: CASSWVKRGQPQHF

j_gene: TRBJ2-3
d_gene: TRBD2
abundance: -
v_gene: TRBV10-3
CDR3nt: TGTGCCATCAGTGCGAGTCCGGGACTAGCGGGGGGACACACAGATACGCAGTATTTT
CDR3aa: CAISASPGLAGGHTDTQYF

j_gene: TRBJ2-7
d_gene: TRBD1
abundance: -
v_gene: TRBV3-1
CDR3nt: TGTGCCAGCAGCCACATGGGACAGGTCGCCTACGAGCAGTACTTC
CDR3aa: CASSHMGQVAYEQYF

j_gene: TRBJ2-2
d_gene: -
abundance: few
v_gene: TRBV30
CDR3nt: TGTGCCTGGAGTCTGCCCGGGGAGCTGTTTTTT
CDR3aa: CAWSLPGELFF

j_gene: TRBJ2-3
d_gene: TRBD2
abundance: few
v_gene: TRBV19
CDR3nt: TGTGCCAGTAGTATGGGACTAGCGGGAGGTACGCAGTATTTT
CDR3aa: CASSMGLAGGTQYF

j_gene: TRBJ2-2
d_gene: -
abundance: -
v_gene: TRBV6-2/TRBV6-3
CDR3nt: TGTGCCAGCAGCTTTCAAGCAGGGGGGGAGCTGTTTTTT
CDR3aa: CASSFQAGGELFF

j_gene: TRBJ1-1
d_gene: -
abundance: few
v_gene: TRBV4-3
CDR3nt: TGCGCCAGCGGCCAAGATTCCCCAGGGGTGGTGAACACTGAAGCTTTCTTT
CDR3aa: CASGQDSPGVVNTEAFF